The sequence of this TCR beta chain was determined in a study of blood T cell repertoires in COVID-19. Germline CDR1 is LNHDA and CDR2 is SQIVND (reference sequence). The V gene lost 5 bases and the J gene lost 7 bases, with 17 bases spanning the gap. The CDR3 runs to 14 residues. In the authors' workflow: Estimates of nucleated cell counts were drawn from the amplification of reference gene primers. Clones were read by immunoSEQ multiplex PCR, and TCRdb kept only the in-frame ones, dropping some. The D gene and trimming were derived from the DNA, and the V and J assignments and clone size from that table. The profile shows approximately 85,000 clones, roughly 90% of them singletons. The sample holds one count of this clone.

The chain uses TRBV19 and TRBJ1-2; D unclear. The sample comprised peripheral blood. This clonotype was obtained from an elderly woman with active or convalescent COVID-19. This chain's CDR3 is CASSDRETAAGYTF. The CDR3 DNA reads TGTGCCAGTAGTGATCGGGAGACGGCGGCTGGCTACACCTTC.